The TCR beta chain under discussion was sequenced for a study of CD8+ T cells in alopecia areata. The overall study: Tofacitinib administration to treated patients was oral, at 5 to 10 mg twice daily.

Lesional scalp punch biopsies and peripheral blood were collected from alopecia areata patients. Study findings and constraints: It was lesional scalp, especially alopecia totalis/universalis, that showed higher clonality than normal scalp. Patients shared TCRs less clearly than mice did, possibly for HLA-related reasons.

Extraction of RNA preceded its reverse transcription into cDNA, which served as the sequencing template. Clones were sequenced by immunoSEQ multiplex PCR, and TCRdb holds only the in-frame ones, with some missing. Among 150,000 or so clones, 49% were seen once, and the ten largest hold roughly 20%. Only a few counts were recorded for this clone. Its antigen is not identified. Per the germline V gene, CDR1 is SEHNR and CDR2 is FQNEAQ (reference sequence). The CDR3 extends over 16 amino acids. Trimming stripped 6 bases from V and 2 bases from J, with 20 bases between. This rearrangement joins TRBV7-9 to TRBJ2-7; possibly TRBD2 for D (6 bases). Sequenced material: CD8+ T cells sorted from blood, taken at week 0. This receptor was identified in a human donor with alopecia areata. The CDR3 sequence: CASSPPRGLITYEQYF. CDR3 DNA: TGTGCCAGCAGTCCTCCCCGGGGGTTAATCACCTACGAGCAGTACTTC.